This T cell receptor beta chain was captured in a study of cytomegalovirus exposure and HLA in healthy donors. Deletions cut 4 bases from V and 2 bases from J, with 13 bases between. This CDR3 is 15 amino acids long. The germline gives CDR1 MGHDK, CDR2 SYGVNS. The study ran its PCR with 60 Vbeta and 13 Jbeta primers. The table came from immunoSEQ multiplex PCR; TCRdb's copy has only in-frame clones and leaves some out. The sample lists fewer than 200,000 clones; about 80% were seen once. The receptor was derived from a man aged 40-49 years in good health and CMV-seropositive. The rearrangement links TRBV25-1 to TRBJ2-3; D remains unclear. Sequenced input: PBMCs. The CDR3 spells CASSAYSRYTDTQYF. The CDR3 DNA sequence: TGTGCCAGCAGTGCCTACTCACGGTACACAGATACGCAGTATTTT.